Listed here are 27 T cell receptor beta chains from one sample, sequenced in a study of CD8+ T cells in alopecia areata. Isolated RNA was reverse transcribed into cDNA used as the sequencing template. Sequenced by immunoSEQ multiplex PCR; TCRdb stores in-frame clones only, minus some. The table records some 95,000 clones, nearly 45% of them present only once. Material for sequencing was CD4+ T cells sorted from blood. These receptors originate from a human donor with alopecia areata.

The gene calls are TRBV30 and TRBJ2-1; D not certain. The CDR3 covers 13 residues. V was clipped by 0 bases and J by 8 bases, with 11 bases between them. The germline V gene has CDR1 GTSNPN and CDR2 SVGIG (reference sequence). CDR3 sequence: CAWSVQGVHEQFF. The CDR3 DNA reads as TGTGCCTGGAGTGTACAAGGCGTTCATGAGCAGTTCTTC.

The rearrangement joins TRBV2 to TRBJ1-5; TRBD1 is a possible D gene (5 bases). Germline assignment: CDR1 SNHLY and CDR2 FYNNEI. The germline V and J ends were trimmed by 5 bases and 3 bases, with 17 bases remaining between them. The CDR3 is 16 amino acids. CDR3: CASSYRTLGPNQPQHF. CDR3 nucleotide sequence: TGTGCCAGCAGTTATAGGACACTCGGCCCCAATCAGCCCCAGCATTTT.

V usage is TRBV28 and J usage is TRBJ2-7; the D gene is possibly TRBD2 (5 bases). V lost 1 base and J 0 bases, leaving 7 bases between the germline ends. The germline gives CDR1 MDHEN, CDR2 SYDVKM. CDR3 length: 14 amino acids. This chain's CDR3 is CASSLSGNSYEQYF. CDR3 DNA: TGTGCCAGCAGTTTATCGGGGAACTCCTACGAGCAGTACTTC.

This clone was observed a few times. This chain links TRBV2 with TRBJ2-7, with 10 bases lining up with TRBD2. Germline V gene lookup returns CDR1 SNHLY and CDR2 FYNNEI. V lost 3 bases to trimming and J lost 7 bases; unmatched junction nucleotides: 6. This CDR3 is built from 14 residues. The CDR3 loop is CASSERTSGGEQYF. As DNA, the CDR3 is TGTGCCAGCAGTGAGAGGACTAGCGGAGGGGAGCAGTACTTC.

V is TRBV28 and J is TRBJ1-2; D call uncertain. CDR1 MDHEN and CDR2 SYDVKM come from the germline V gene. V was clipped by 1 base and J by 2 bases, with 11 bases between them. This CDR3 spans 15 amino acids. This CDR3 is CASSLSGLGNYGYTF. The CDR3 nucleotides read TGTGCCAGCAGTTTATCCGGGCTCGGGAACTATGGCTACACCTTC.

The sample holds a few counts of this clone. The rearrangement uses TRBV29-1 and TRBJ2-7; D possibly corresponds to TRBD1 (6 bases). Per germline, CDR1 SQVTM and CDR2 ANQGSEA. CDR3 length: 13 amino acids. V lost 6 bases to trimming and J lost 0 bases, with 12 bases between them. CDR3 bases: TGCAGCGTGGTGGGACAATACTCCTACGAGCAGTACTTC. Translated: CSVVGQYSYEQYF.

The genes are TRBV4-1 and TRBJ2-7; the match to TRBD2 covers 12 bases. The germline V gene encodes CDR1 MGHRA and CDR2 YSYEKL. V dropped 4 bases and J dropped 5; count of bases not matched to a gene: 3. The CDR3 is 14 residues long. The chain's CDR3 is CASSPRTSGDEQYF. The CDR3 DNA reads TGCGCCAGCAGCCCGAGGACTAGCGGGGACGAGCAGTACTTC.

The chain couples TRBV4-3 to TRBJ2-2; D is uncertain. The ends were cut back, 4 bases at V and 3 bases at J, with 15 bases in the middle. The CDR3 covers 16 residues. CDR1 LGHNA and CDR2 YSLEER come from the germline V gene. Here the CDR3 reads CASSLFGMPYTGELFF. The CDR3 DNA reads TGCGCCAGCAGCCTATTTGGGATGCCGTACACCGGGGAGCTGTTTTTT.

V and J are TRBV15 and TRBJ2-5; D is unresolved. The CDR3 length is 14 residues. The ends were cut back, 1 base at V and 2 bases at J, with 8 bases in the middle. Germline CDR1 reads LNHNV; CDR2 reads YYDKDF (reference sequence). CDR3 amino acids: CATSRVTEQETQYF. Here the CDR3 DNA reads TGTGCCACCAGCAGAGTAACAGAGCAAGAGACCCAGTACTTC.

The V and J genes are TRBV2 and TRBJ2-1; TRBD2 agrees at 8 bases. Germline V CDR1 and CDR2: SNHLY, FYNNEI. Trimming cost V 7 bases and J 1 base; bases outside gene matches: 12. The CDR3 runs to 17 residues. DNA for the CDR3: TGTGCCAGCATGAAGTTTGGCGGGAGGCTTTCCTACAATGAGCAGTTCTTC. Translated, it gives CASMKFGGRLSYNEQFF.

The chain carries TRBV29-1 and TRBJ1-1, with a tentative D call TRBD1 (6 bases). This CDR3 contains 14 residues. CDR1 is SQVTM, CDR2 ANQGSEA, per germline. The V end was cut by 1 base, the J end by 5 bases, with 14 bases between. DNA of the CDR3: TGCAGCGTTGAAGTAACAGGGCCGGGGACTGAAGCTTTCTTT. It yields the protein CSVEVTGPGTEAFF.

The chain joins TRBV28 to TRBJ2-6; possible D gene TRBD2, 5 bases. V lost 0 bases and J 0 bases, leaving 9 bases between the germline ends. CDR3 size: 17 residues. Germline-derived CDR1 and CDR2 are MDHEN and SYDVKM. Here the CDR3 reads CASSLWRVRSGANVLTF. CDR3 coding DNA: TGTGCCAGCAGTTTATGGCGGGTCCGCTCTGGGGCCAACGTCCTGACTTTC.

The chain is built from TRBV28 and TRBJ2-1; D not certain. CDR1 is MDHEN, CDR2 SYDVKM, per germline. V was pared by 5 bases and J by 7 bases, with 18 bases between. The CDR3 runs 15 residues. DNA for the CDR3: TGTGCCAGCAGTCTCCTTAAGAAGACGGCTAATGAGCAGTTCTTC. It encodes CASSLLKKTANEQFF. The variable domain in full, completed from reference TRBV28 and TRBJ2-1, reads DVKVTQSSRYLVKRTGEKVFLECVQDMDHENMFWYRQDPGLGLRLIYFSYDVKMKEKGDIPEGYSVSREKKERFSLILESASTNQTSMYLCASSLLKKTANEQFFGPGTRLTVL.

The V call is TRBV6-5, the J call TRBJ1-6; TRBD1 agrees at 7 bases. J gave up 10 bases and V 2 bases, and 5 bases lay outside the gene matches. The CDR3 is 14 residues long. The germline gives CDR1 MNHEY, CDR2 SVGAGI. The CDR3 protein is CASSYRQGGSPLHF. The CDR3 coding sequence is TGTGCCAGCAGTTACCGACAGGGAGGGTCACCCCTCCACTTT.

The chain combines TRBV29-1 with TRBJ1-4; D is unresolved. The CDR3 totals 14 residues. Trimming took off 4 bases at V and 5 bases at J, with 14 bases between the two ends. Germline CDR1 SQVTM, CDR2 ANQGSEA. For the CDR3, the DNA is TGCAGCGTTGTGTTGCGGGCGGGGAATGAAAAACTGTTTTTT. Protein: CSVVLRAGNEKLFF.

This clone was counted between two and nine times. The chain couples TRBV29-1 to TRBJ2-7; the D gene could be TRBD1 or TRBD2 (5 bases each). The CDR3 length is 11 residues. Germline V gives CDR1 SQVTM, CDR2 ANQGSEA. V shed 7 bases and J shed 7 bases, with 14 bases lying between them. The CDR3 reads CSAGQFVEQYF. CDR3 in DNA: TGCAGCGCGGGGCAGTTCGTAGAGCAGTACTTC.

CDR3 DNA sequence: TGCAGCGTGGCCCAGGGGGCGCGGGGGACCGGGGAGCTGTTTTTT. Amino acid sequence: CSVAQGARGTGELFF. This chain connects TRBV29-1 to TRBJ2-2; D perhaps matches TRBD1 (8 bases). V gave up 6 bases and J gave up 5 bases, with 19 bases separating them. The CDR3 is 15 residues long. Looked up from germline, CDR1 is SQVTM and CDR2 is ANQGSEA.

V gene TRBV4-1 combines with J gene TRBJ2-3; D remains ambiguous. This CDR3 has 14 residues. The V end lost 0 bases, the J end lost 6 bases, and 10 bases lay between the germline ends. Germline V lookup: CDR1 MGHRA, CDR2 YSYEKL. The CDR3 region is CASSQDGTEDTQYF. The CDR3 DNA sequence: TGCGCCAGCAGCCAAGATGGCACGGAGGATACGCAGTATTTT.

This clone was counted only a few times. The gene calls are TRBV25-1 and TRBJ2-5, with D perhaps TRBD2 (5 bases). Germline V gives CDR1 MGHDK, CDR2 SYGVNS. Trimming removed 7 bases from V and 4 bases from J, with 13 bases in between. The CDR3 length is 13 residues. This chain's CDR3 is CASMPGWGETQYF. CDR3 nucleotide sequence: TGTGCCAGCATGCCGGGGTGGGGAGAGACCCAGTACTTC.

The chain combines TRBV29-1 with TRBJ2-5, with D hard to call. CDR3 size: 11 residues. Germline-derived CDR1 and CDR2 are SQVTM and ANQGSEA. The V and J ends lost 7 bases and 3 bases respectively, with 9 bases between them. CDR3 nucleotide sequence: TGCAGCGCCGGTGGGAAAGAGACCCAGTACTTC. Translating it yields CSAGGKETQYF.

The CDR3 DNA is TGTGCCTGGATACGGGTTCCTGGGGCCAACGTCCTGACTTTC. It codes for CAWIRVPGANVLTF. V is TRBV30 and J is TRBJ2-6; D remains ambiguous. CDR3 length: 14 amino acids. V gave up 4 bases and J gave up 2 bases, with 9 bases separating them. Per the germline V gene, CDR1 is GTSNPN and CDR2 is SVGIG (reference sequence).

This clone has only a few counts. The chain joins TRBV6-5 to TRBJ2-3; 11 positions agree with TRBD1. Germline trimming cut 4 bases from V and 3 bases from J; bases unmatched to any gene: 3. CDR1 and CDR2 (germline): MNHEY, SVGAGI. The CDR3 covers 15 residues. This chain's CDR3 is CASSWTGGGTDTQYF. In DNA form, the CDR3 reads TGTGCCAGCAGTTGGACAGGGGGCGGGACAGATACGCAGTATTTT.

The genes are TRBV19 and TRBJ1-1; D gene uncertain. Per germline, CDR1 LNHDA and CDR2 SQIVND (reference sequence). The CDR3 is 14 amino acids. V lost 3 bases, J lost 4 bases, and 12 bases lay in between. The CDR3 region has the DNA TGTGCCAGTAGTATGGGATTGGCAGGCACTGAAGCTTTCTTT. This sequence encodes CASSMGLAGTEAFF.

CDR3 region: CSVMDGSSYNSPLHF. CDR3 bases: TGCAGCGTTATGGACGGGAGCTCCTATAATTCACCCCTCCACTTT. This rearrangement joins TRBV29-1 to TRBJ1-6; no clear D gene. This CDR3 is built from 15 residues. The germline V gene encodes CDR1 SQVTM and CDR2 ANQGSEA. The V end lost 5 bases, the J end lost 0 bases, and 11 bases lay between the germline ends.

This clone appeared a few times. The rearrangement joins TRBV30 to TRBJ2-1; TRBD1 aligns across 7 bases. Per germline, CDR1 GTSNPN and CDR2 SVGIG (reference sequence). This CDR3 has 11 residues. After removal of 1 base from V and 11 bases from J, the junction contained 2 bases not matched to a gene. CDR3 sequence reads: CAWSGDRKQFF. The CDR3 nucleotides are TGTGCCTGGAGTGGGGACAGAAAGCAGTTCTTC.

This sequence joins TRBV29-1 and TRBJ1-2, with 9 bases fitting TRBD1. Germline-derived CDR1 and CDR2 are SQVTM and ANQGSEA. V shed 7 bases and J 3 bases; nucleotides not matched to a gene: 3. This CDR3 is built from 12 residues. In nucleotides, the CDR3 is TGCAGCGCTCGGGACAGGGACTATGGCTACACCTTC. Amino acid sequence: CSARDRDYGYTF.

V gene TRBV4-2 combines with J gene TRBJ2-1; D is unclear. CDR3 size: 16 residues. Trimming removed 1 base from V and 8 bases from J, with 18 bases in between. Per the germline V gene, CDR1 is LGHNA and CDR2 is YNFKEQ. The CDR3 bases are TGTGCCAGCAGCCAAGGTGTTATAGGTTCCCTGGATGAGCAGTTCTTC. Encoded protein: CASSQGVIGSLDEQFF.